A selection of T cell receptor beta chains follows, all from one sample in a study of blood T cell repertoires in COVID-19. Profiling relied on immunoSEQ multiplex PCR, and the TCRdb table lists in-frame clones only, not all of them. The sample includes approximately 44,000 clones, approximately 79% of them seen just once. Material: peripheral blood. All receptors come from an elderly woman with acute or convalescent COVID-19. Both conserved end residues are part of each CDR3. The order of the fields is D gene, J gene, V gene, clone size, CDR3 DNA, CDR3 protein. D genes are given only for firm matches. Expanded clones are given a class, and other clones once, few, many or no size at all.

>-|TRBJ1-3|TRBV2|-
TGTGCCAGCAGTGGTGAACAGGGTCTGGGCTCTGGAAACACCATATATTTT
CASSGEQGLGSGNTIYF
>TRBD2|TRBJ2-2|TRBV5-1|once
TGCGCCAGCAGCTTGGCCCGGCCCTATTCCCCTGGACTAGCGGGAGGGCCCCACGGGGAGCTGTTTTTT
CASSLARPYSPGLAGGPHGELFF
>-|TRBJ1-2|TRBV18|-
TGTGCCAGCTCACCACCTCAGGGCTGGAATGGCTACACCTTC
CASSPPQGWNGYTF
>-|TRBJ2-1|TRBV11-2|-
TGTGCCAGCAGTGGCGGGGTCAGCTCCTACAATGAGCAGTTCTTC
CASSGGVSSYNEQFF
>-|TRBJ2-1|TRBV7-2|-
TGTGCCAGCAGCTCGACGGCGGGTGCATACAATGAGCAGTTCTTC
CASSSTAGAYNEQFF
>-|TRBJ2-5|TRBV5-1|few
TGCGCCAGCAGCTTGGCCGCTTACCAGCAAGAGACCCAGTACTTC
CASSLAAYQQETQYF
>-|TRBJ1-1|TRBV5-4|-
TGTGCCAGCAGATTGGAGCGGCACACTGAAGCTTTCTTT
CASRLERHTEAFF
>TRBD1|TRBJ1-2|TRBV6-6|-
TGTGCCAGCAGCAGACAGGGAGTCTATGGCTACACCTTC
CASSRQGVYGYTF
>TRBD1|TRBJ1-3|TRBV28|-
TGTGCCAGCAGTCCAGGGGGTCCTGGAAACACCATATATTTT
CASSPGGPGNTIYF
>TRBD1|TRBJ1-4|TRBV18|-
TGTGCCAGCTCACCCGGACAGGGTGGTGGATCTAATGAAAAACTGTTTTTT
CASSPGQGGGSNEKLFF
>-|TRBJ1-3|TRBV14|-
TGTGCCAGCAGCCAGGGCGTTCTCTCTGGAAACACCATATATTTT
CASSQGVLSGNTIYF
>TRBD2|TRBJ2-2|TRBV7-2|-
TGTGCCAGCAGCCCGAGCGGGGGGGGCACCGGGGAGCTGTTTTTT
CASSPSGGGTGELFF
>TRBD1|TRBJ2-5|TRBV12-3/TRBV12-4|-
TGTGCCAGCAGACAGGGGGCCGAAGAGACCCAGTACTTC
CASRQGAEETQYF
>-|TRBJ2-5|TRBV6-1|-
TGTGCCAGCAGTGAACAAACCGCGGGGACCCAGTACTTC
CASSEQTAGTQYF
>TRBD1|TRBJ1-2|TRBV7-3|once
TGTGCCAGCAGCAATGGGACAGGGGCTTCCTATGGCTACACCTTC
CASSNGTGASYGYTF
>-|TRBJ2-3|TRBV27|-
TGTGCCAGCAGCCCCCCCGATTCAGTTCTTAGCACAGATACGCAGTATTTT
CASSPPDSVLSTDTQYF
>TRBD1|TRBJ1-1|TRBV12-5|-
TGTGCTAGTGGGGGAGACAGGGGAGCCACTGAAGCTTTCTTT
CASGGDRGATEAFF
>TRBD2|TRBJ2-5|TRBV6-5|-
TGTGCCAGCAGGGAGACTAGCGGGCGCCAAGAGACCCAGTACTTC
CASRETSGRQETQYF
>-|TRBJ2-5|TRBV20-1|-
TGCAGTGTGAGATTGCAAGAGACCCAGTACTTC
CSVRLQETQYF
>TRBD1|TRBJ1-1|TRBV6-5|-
TGTGCCAGCAGGACGGACAGGACTTGGAACACTGAAGCTTTCTTT
CASRTDRTWNTEAFF
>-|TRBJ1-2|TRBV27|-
TGTGCCAGCAGTTTAAGCGGGGCACGGACACAAGGCTACACCTTC
CASSLSGARTQGYTF
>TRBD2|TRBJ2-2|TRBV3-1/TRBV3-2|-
TGTGCCAGCAGCCTCCGCGGGAGGAACACCGGGGAGCTGTTTTTT
CASSLRGRNTGELFF
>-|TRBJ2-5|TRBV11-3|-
TGTGCCAGCAGCTTAGGGGGAGGAATAGAACAAGAGACCCAGTACTTC
CASSLGGGIEQETQYF
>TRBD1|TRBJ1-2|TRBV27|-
TGTGCCAGCAGTTCCGGGACAGGCGCCTATGGCTACACCTTC
CASSSGTGAYGYTF
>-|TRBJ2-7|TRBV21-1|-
TGTGCCAGCAGGCTCACAGATTCCTACGAGCAGTACTTC
CASRLTDSYEQYF
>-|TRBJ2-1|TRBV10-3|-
TGTGCCATCAGTGAGTCGAAGCGGAGCAGGCGGGATGAGCAGTTCTTC
CAISESKRSRRDEQFF
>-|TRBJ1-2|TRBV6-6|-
TGTGCCAGCAGCTCCCGGGAGGGCATCTATGGCTACACCTTC
CASSSREGIYGYTF
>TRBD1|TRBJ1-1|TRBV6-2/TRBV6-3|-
TGTGCCAGCAGCCCCCAGGGGGCGAGAACTGAAGCTTTCTTT
CASSPQGARTEAFF
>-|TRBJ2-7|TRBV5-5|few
TGTGCCAGCAGCTTGGTCGGGAGAAGTTACGAGCAGTACTTC
CASSLVGRSYEQYF
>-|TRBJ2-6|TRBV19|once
TGTGCCAGTAGTATTACTGGGGCCAACGTCCTGACTTTC
CASSITGANVLTF
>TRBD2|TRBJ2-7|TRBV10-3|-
TGTGCCATCAGTGGTTATAGCGGGGCCTACGAGCAGTACTTC
CAISGYSGAYEQYF
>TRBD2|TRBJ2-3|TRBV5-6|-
TGTGCCAGCAGCTTGCCAGCGGGAGGTACAGATACGCAGTATTTT
CASSLPAGGTDTQYF
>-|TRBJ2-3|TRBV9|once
TGTGCCAGCAGCGTCCAGGACTATCCCTCTGGAGATACGCAGTATTTT
CASSVQDYPSGDTQYF
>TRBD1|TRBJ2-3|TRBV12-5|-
TGTGCTAGTGGTCCCGGGACAGGGCTAACAGATACGCAGTATTTT
CASGPGTGLTDTQYF
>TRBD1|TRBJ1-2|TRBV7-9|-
TGTGCCAGCAGCTCGGGACAGGGGTATGGCTACACCTTC
CASSSGQGYGYTF
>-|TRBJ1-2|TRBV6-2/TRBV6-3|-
TGTGCCAGCAGTCCCGCCAGGGGCTATGGCTACACCTTC
CASSPARGYGYTF
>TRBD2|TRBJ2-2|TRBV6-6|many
TGTGCCAGCAGTTACGGGGAAGCGGGAGGAGGGGAGCTGTTTTTT
CASSYGEAGGGELFF
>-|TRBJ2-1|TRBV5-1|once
TGCGCCAGCAGCTTGAGGTCAGGGGATTTGTCCAATGAGCAGTTCTTC
CASSLRSGDLSNEQFF
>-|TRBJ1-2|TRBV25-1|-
TGTGCCAGCAGTGACCCAAAAAACTATGGCTACACCTTC
CASSDPKNYGYTF
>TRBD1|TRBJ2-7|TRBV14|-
TGTGCCAGCAGCCCCGGGACAGGGGACATTTATCCCTACGAGCAGTACTTC
CASSPGTGDIYPYEQYF
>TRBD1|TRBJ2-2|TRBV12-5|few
TGTGCTAGTGGTTTATCGACAGGGAGTCTGACGCGTGCGGGGGAGCTGTTTTTT
CASGLSTGSLTRAGELFF
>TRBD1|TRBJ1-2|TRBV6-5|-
TGTGCCAGCAGCTACGTCCCCGGGACAGTTGCCTATGGCTACACCTTC
CASSYVPGTVAYGYTF
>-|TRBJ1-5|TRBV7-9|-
TGTGCCAGCAGCTTAGGACTTCAGCCCCAGCATTTT
CASSLGLQPQHF
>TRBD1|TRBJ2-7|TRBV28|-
TGTGCCAGCAGTACCTCCGGGACAGTCTCCTACGAGCAGTACTTC
CASSTSGTVSYEQYF
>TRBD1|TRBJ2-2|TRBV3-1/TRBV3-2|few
TGTGCCAGCAGCCTAGGGACAGGGAGCACCGGGGAGCTGTTTTTT
CASSLGTGSTGELFF
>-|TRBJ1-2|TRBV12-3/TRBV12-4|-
TGTGCCAGCAGTTTCAGGGTTGGCTATGGCTACACCTTC
CASSFRVGYGYTF
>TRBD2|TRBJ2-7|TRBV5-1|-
TGCGCCAGCAGTCAAAGCGGGATCAACGAGCAGTACTTC
CASSQSGINEQYF
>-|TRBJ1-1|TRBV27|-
TGTGCCAGCAGTTTGGGTATCGCTGGGACACCTAACACTGAAGCTTTCTTT
CASSLGIAGTPNTEAFF
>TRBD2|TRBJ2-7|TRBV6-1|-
TGTGCCAGCAGTGAAGCTCCTAGCGGGAAATACGAGCAGTACTTC
CASSEAPSGKYEQYF
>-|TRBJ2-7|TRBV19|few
TGTGCCAGCGTCGAACAGGGGGGGTCCGAGCAGTACTTC
CASVEQGGSEQYF
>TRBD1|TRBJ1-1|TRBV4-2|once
TGTGCCAGCAGCCTTCCGGGACAGGGCAATACTGAAGCTTTCTTT
CASSLPGQGNTEAFF
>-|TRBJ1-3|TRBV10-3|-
TGTGCCATCAGTGAGTCAACAGGTAGAAACACCATATATTTT
CAISESTGRNTIYF
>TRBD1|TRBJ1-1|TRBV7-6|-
TGTGCCAGCAGCTCCGAACAGGGGGCGGTAGGGACTGAAGCTTTCTTT
CASSSEQGAVGTEAFF
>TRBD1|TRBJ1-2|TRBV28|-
TGTGCCAGCTCCCGGGACAGAGTAAGTCCCTACACCTTC
CASSRDRVSPYTF